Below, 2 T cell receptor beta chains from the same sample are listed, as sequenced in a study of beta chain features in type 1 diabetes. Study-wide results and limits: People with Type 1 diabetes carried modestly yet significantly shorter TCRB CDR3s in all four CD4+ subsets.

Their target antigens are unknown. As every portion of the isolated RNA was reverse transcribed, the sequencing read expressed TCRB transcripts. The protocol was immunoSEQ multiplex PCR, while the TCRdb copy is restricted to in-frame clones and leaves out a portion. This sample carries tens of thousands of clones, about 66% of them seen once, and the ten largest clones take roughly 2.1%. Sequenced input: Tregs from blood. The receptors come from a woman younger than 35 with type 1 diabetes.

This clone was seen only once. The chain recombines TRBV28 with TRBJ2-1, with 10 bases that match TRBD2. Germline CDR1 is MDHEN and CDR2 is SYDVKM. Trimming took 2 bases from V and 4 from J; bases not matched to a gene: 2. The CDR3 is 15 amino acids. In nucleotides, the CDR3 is TGTGCCAGCAGTTTAGGACTAGCGGAATACAATGAGCAGTTCTTC. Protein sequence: CASSLGLAEYNEQFF. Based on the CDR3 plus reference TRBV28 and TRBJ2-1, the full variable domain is DVKVTQSSRYLVKRTGEKVFLECVQDMDHENMFWYRQDPGLGLRLIYFSYDVKMKEKGDIPEGYSVSREKKERFSLILESASTNQTSMYLCASSLGLAEYNEQFFGPGTRLTVL.

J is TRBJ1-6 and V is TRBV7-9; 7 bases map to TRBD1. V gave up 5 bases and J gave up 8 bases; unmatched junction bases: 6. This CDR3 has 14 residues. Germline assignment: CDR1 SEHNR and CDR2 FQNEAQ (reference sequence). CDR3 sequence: CASSRQGADSPLHF. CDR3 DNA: TGTGCCAGCAGCCGACAGGGCGCGGATTCACCCCTCCACTTT.